Reported below is one T cell receptor (beta chain). Its antigen has not been determined. Base qualities are not provided; no much larger clone lies one nucleotide away. Participants in the prospective study were enrolled through a virtual design, were aged roughly 18 to 95 years, and lived in under 25 United States geographic areas. Cohort assignment in the prospective study relied on participant-reported clinical history from a screening survey and a study questionnaire. ImmuneRACE Cohort 3 recovered participants were defined by two consecutive negative NP/OP PCR tests, healthcare professional clearance, or symptom resolution. Each participant in the prospective study had whole blood, serum and a nasopharyngeal or oropharyngeal swab collected by mobile phlebotomists. Participants in the prospective study had the option to provide additional blood draws and questionnaires over a 2-month period. Before DNA extraction, blood samples from the prospective study were shipped at room temperature or frozen.

This record comes from a study of blood T cell repertoires in COVID-19 (dated by TCRdb to about 2020). Looking at the study overall: Samples from collaborators originated in the United States, Italy and Spain and spanned both the acute and convalescent phases of COVID-19. Subjects who had been exposed to COVID-19, were actively infected with it, or had recovered from it provided the deeply sampled blood TCRbeta repertoires that made up the dataset. Samples came from the ongoing ImmuneRACE study (first 160 participants) plus 1,254 subjects from 6 global collaborators. The prospective study material was composed of cDNA or gDNA derived from T cells, B-cell-depleted T cells, or PBMCs. Sample metadata almost always included a de-identified subject ID, COVID-19 status, age in years and sex. Where HLA class I and class II types were available, the types were taken from metadata supplied by the sample provider, not from assay-based typing. The repertoires were made available in a free public database intended to serve as a resource for research on the immune response to SARS-CoV-2.

The immunoSEQ Assay, a bias-controlled multiplex PCR, was used to amplify TCRbeta CDR3 regions from genomic DNA. The original pipeline was this. Within the assay, amplification of reference gene primers was used to estimate how many nucleated cells each sample contained. Sequence reads were collapsed and filtered to measure the absolute abundance of every unique TCRbeta CDR3 rearrangement. For each sample, productive Simpson clonality was calculated as the square root of Simpson's diversity index over productive rearrangements. In TCRdb, the immuneACCESS table is reduced to in-frame sequences with V and J assigned. These tables do not hold every clone; where another copy was compared, an unresolved V gene accounts for under half, and the others remain unexplained. The V and J calls and clone size come from that table; D and trimming were worked out from the DNA. This sample holds 330,000 or so clones; roughly 90% were observed only once. The ten largest clonotypes hold less than 20% of the sample.

Trimming at the junction amounts to 2 bases on V and 4 bases on J, and the germline ends lie 16 bases apart. The CDR1 and CDR2 encoded by the germline V gene (reference sequence) are MNHEY and SMNVEV. The CDR3 spans 16 residues, from the cysteine through the phenylalanine. Only CDR3 DNA remains: 48 bases, in frame from the first base. General conclusions and limits of the study: The amount of clinical and demographic metadata varied by source and participant and was provided uncurated.

The clonotype originates from a woman aged 25 to 45 who had recovered from COVID-19. The sequenced sample was PBMCs or T cells enriched from blood (not recorded which). Recombination linked TRBV27 to TRBJ2-3; D gene: possibly TRBD1, on 5 matching bases. The bases are TGTGCCAGCAGTTTAGTTTTCGTCCAGGGCGCAGATACGCAGTATTTT. Its product reads: CASSLVFVQGADTQYF.